Shown below are 11 T cell receptor beta chains from a single sample sequenced in a study of cytomegalovirus exposure and HLA in healthy donors. Only in-frame clones appear in the TCRdb table, and some are missing; sequencing was by immunoSEQ multiplex PCR. The sample lists roughly 59,000 clones; 85% to 95% were seen once. The sample consisted of PBMCs. The receptors derive from a young woman in good health and CMV-seropositive.

This chain uses TRBV11-2 with TRBJ2-2; unclear D gene. The length of the CDR3 is 12 residues. Trimming took off 8 bases at V and 7 bases at J, with 11 bases between the two ends. CDR1 and CDR2 (germline): SGHAT, FQNNGV. Written as DNA, the CDR3 is TGTGCCAGCTTTGTATCGGGCGGGGAGCTGTTTTTT. It codes for CASFVSGGELFF.

The V gene is TRBV9, the J gene TRBJ1-3, with D unclear. Trimming took off 2 bases at V and 0 bases at J, with 9 bases between the two ends. This CDR3 has 15 amino acids. Germline V lookup: CDR1 SGDLS, CDR2 YYNGEE. The CDR3 spells CASSVEQNSGNTIYF. In DNA, the CDR3 is TGTGCCAGCAGCGTGGAACAGAACTCTGGAAACACCATATATTTT. The entire variable domain, with the rest obtained from reference TRBV9 and TRBJ1-3, is as follows: DSGVTQTPKHLITATGQRVTLRCSPRSGDLSVYWYQQSLDQGLQFLIQYYNGEERAKGNILERFSAQQFPDLHSELNLSSLELGDSALYFCASSVEQNSGNTIYFGEGSWLTVV.

V and J are TRBV27 and TRBJ1-2; a weak D match, TRBD1 (5 bases). CDR3 size: 15 residues. Trimming took off 5 bases at V and 4 bases at J, with 17 bases between the two ends. Germline CDR1 and CDR2: MNHEY and SMNVEV (reference sequence). CDR3 sequence reads: CASSMRLGHTYGYTF. CDR3 DNA sequence: TGTGCCAGCAGTATGCGCCTCGGACATACCTATGGCTACACCTTC.

This chain connects TRBV29-1 to TRBJ1-1; a weak D match, TRBD1 (5 bases). V gave up 6 bases and J gave up 1 base, with 12 bases separating them. The CDR3 is 13 residues long. CDR1 is SQVTM, CDR2 ANQGSEA, per germline. This CDR3 is CSVRQRENTEAFF. The CDR3 region has the DNA TGCAGCGTCCGACAGAGAGAGAACACTGAAGCTTTCTTT.

V usage is TRBV5-1 and J usage is TRBJ2-1, with D tentatively TRBD2 (6 bases). CDR1 and CDR2 (germline): SGHRS, YFSETQ. The CDR3 has 15 amino acids. Trimming took off 4 bases at V and 3 bases at J, with 14 bases between the two ends. The CDR3 bases are TGCGCCAGCAGCACGAGACTAGGGGACTACAATGAGCAGTTCTTC. Translated: CASSTRLGDYNEQFF.

The rearrangement joins TRBV2 to TRBJ2-1; 8 nucleotides agree with TRBD1. V trimming: 7 bases; J trimming: 2 bases; junction bases outside the gene matches: 10. The CDR3 sequence is 16 residues long. Looked up from germline, CDR1 is SNHLY and CDR2 is FYNNEI. CDR3 region: CASTVDRVWTYNEQFF. The CDR3 bases are TGTGCCAGCACCGTGGACAGGGTGTGGACCTACAATGAGCAGTTCTTC.

The rearrangement joins TRBV4-3 to TRBJ2-1, with a possible D match to TRBD1 (5 bases). The CDR3 loop spans 17 amino acids. Trimming removed 0 bases from V and 2 bases from J, with 14 bases in between. CDR1 is LGHNA, CDR2 YSLEER, per germline. As DNA, the CDR3 is TGCGCCAGCAGCCAAGATGTTTGGACAACCACCTACAATGAGCAGTTCTTC. The encoded protein is CASSQDVWTTTYNEQFF.

The chain combines TRBV6-5 with TRBJ1-2; D remains ambiguous. Germline loops: CDR1 MNHEY, CDR2 SVGAGI. The CDR3 is 13 amino acids. V was cut by 0 bases and J by 4 bases, with 6 bases left in between. The CDR3 DNA reads TGTGCCAGCAGTTACTCTCAGTCCTATGGCTACACCTTC. Amino acids: CASSYSQSYGYTF.

The chain combines TRBV4-2 with TRBJ1-2, with D possibly matching TRBD1 (6 bases). The germline gives CDR1 LGHNA, CDR2 YNFKEQ. Trimming removed 4 bases at V and 5 bases at J, with 17 bases between. The CDR3 runs 15 residues. Written as DNA, the CDR3 is TGTGCCAGCAGCCCCCGGCCGGGGGGCGAATATGGCTACACCTTC. The encoded protein is CASSPRPGGEYGYTF.

The chain links TRBV21-1 to TRBJ1-3; TRBD1 is taken as the D call from the table, unchecked against the DNA. TRBV21-1 is annotated as a pseudogene. The CDR3 is 13 amino acids. The CDR3 here is CASSKGLGNTIYF. The CDR3 DNA reads as TGTGCCAGCAGCAAAGGGCTTGGAAACACCATATATTTT.

This chain joins TRBV6-5 and TRBJ2-1; weak D call: TRBD1 (5 bases). V was trimmed by 5 bases and J by 3 bases, leaving 14 bases between them. The CDR3 totals 15 residues. The germline V gene encodes CDR1 MNHEY and CDR2 SVGAGI. The CDR3 DNA is TGTGCCAGCAGTCTCAGGGAACCGGTCTACAATGAGCAGTTCTTC. Amino acid sequence: CASSLREPVYNEQFF.